This T cell receptor (beta chain) was sequenced for a study of T cell repertoires in cytomegalovirus infection. Study-level background: CMV epitopes used comprised recently identified HLA-C-restricted ones and well-studied HLA-B-restricted ones. Public TCR beta signature analysis indicated the presence of both CMV infection and matching HLA type.

As to this clonotype: The antigen is unknown.

TCRdb called the reads again in MiXCR, with one record for every CDR3 protein. The sample includes approximately 910,000 distinct CDR3 sequences, approximately 31% seen only once; the top ten take around 15%. Study-level results: CMV-specific HLA-C-restricted TCR beta clonotypes dominated the ex vivo response. Carriers of CMV and the relevant HLA type were discriminated by public TCR beta frequency.

CDR3 length: 14 residues. CDR1 and CDR2 (germline): LNHDA, SQIVND (reference sequence). Between the trimmed V and J ends, which lost 2 bases and 0 bases, there was a span of 6 bases. The sample consisted of cultured CD8+ T cells from PBMCs, taken from culture after CMV antigen stimulation. This chain uses TRBV19 with TRBJ2-3; D remains unclear. The source of this sequence is a human donor in good health (CMV status not recorded). Some clones in this sample may be carry-over from other donors' samples. The CDR3 DNA reads TGTGCCAGTAGTATAACTGGTAGCACAGATACGCAGTATTTT. Translated: CASSITGSTDTQYF.